This entry is about one TCR beta chain. 13 Jbeta primers and 60 Vbeta primers were used for the PCR. Sequencing used immunoSEQ multiplex PCR; TCRdb keeps in-frame clones, though not all of them. This sample has about 180,000 clones; around 82% occur once, and the top ten carry under 2.5%. Looked up from germline, CDR1 is LNHDA and CDR2 is SQIVND (reference sequence). The V end lost 0 bases, the J end lost 8 bases, and 19 bases lay between the germline ends. The CDR3 spans 16 residues. The sample originates from a study of cytomegalovirus exposure and HLA in healthy donors. This clonotype was obtained from a man aged 55 to 70 in good health and CMV-seronegative. The rearrangement links TRBV19 to TRBJ1-1, with a tentative D call TRBD1 (5 bases). Sequenced material: PBMCs. The CDR3 reads CASSIEVGRVSSEAFF. DNA for the CDR3: TGTGCCAGTAGTATAGAGGTCGGCAGGGTATCTTCAGAAGCTTTCTTT. Supplemented by reference TRBV19 and TRBJ1-1, the full variable domain reads DGGITQSPKYLFRKEGQNVTLSCEQNLNHDAMYWYRQDPGQGLRLIYYSQIVNDFQKGDIAEGYSVSREKKESFPLTVTSAQKNPTAFYLCASSIEVGRVSSEAFFGQGTRLTVV.